This T cell receptor beta chain was captured by sequencing in a study of sequential checkpoint blockade in melanoma. Study details: Each arm's sequence ended with maintenance nivolumab.

This CDR3 spans 12 amino acids. The germline V and J ends were trimmed by 4 bases and 6 bases, with 8 bases remaining between them. CDR1 and CDR2 from the germline V gene are SGDLS and YYNGEE. Clones were sequenced by immunoSEQ multiplex PCR, and TCRdb holds only the in-frame ones, with some missing. The table includes about 40,000 clones, 86% detected once. Stated treatment: randomized to nivolumab then ipilimumab (arm A) or the reverse (arm B). No patient had prior DNA-damaging chemotherapy. The sequence was collected from a human donor with melanoma. Sequences were derived from CD8+ T cells sorted from blood (inferred from file names), sampled from a patient given nivolumab and ipilimumab in sequence. V is TRBV9 and J is TRBJ2-4; D ambiguous. The CDR3 region has the DNA TGTGCCAGCAGCACATCACCAAACATTCAGTACTTC. Its translation is CASSTSPNIQYF. Using reference TRBV9 and TRBJ2-4 for the parts outside the CDR3, the full variable domain is DSGVTQTPKHLITATGQRVTLRCSPRSGDLSVYWYQQSLDQGLQFLIQYYNGEERAKGNILERFSAQQFPDLHSELNLSSLELGDSALYFCASSTSPNIQYFGAGTRLSVL.